This TCR beta chain stems from a study of memory CD4+ T cells and cytomegalovirus serostatus. Single viable CD3+CD4+CD8-CD45RO+ cells were sorted as the memory CD4+ T cells. Using immunoSEQ multiplex PCR, the repertoire was profiled, and TCRdb retains in-frame clones only, with some absent. This table has over 65,000 clones, 80% appearing once. The CDR3 length is 13 residues. Germline assignment: CDR1 KGHSH and CDR2 LQKENI. V lost 6 bases and J lost 3; bases outside the gene matches: 4. The sequencing sample was made of memory CD4+ T cells from blood. The sequence came from an adult in good health and CMV-seronegative. V usage is TRBV18 and J usage is TRBJ1-2, with 7 bases matching TRBD1. The CDR3 sequence is CASSPGTDYGYTF. As DNA, the CDR3 is TGTGCCAGCTCTCCGGGGACAGACTATGGCTACACCTTC.